The clone carrying this T cell receptor beta chain was observed at least ten times. Its antigen is not identified. The data were taken from a study of human T cells and chemical hapten exposure. At the level of the study: Each week of the approximately 24-week study, patients had diphenylcyclopropenone applied to the scalp. Points from the study as a whole: Since the donors had alopecia, their immune response may not be the same as that of healthy people.

Per germline, CDR1 MGHRA and CDR2 YSYEKL. This CDR3 has 14 amino acids. V was clipped by 4 bases and J by 5 bases, with 13 bases between them. Time point in this sample: pre-sensitization, week 0. The treatment here: therapeutic diphenylcyclopropenone sensitization with weekly scalp DPC. How the authors handled the data: Across samples, TCR counts had a median of roughly 100,000 and ranged from about 20,000 to 690,600. Via MiXCR, TCRdb re-called the RACE reads, giving one row per CDR3 protein. Clone size and V and J calls follow TCRdb, not the original study. The table lists 270,000 or so distinct CDR3 sequences, just under 8% of them singletons.

This clonotype was obtained from a man younger than 30 with alopecia areata. Some clones in this sample may be carry-over from other donors' samples. The gene calls are TRBV4-1 and TRBJ2-3; TRBD1 might be the D (5 bases). Sample: whole blood, taken in connection with sensitization to the hapten diphenylcyclopropenone (DPC). The CDR3 nucleotides read TGCGCCAGCAGCCGGGGCCCAAGGGGAGATACGCAGTATTTT. Amino acid sequence: CASSRGPRGDTQYF.